These 14 T cell receptor beta chains originate from one sample sequenced in a study of shared clonotypes between healthy human individuals. Repertoires were generated with immunoSEQ multiplex PCR, while TCRdb's copy carries only in-frame clones and drops some. The sample includes hundreds of thousands of clones, more than 95% seen only once; the top ten take roughly 0.05%. Source material: naive CD4+ T cells sorted from blood. Described subset: CD45RA+ positively selected. The receptor source for this set is a woman in her twenties or thirties in good health.

The chain employs TRBV5-5 and TRBJ1-1, with D unclear. Germline CDR1 and CDR2: SGHKS and YYEKEE (reference sequence). The V and J ends lost 0 bases and 2 bases respectively, with 14 bases between them. CDR3 length equals 16 residues. In nucleotides, the CDR3 is TGTGCCAGCAGCTTGGACTTGGGTTTAATTAACACTGAAGCTTTCTTT. Translated, it gives CASSLDLGLINTEAFF.

V and J are TRBV5-1 and TRBJ1-5; perhaps TRBD1 as D (6 bases). The CDR3 is 15 amino acids. Trimming took off 4 bases at V and 5 bases at J, with 16 bases between the two ends. Per germline, CDR1 SGHRS and CDR2 YFSETQ. The CDR3 loop is CASSLEGHRDQPQHF. Written as DNA, the CDR3 is TGCGCCAGCAGCCTGGAGGGACACCGAGATCAGCCCCAGCATTTT. The full variable domain, in which reference TRBV5-1 and TRBJ1-5 provide the parts outside the CDR3, is KAGVTQTPRYLIKTRGQQVTLSCSPISGHRSVSWYQQTPGQGLQFLFEYFSETQRNKGNFPGRFSGRQFSNSRSEMNVSTLELGDSALYLCASSLEGHRDQPQHFGDGTRLSIL.

This chain uses TRBV19 with TRBJ1-2, with 7 nucleotides matching TRBD1. V trimming: 10 bases; J trimming: 4 bases; junction bases outside the gene matches: 15. This CDR3 is 15 amino acids long. The germline gives CDR1 LNHDA, CDR2 SQIVND (reference sequence). CDR3 protein: CATSEKTGEAYGYTF. CDR3 nucleotide sequence: TGTGCCACGAGCGAAAAAACAGGGGAGGCCTATGGCTACACCTTC.

This chain connects TRBV28 to TRBJ1-1; tentatively, D is TRBD1 (5 bases). Germline V gene data show CDR1 as MDHEN and CDR2 as SYDVKM. V was clipped by 8 bases and J by 0 bases, with 22 bases between them. The CDR3 spans 17 residues. Here the CDR3 DNA reads TGTGCCAGCTACCAGGGCAGAACGTACAGTCTGAACACTGAAGCTTTCTTT. Translated: CASYQGRTYSLNTEAFF.

The gene calls are TRBV19 and TRBJ1-1, with 9 bases lining up with TRBD1. The CDR3 sequence is 14 residues long. Germline CDR1 LNHDA, CDR2 SQIVND (reference sequence). The junction had 6 bases not matched to a gene; V was cut back by 5 bases and J by 5 bases. The CDR3 sequence: CASSVDRGGTEAFF. The CDR3 bases are TGTGCCAGTAGTGTGGACAGGGGCGGTACTGAAGCTTTCTTT.

This clone has a single count. This sequence joins TRBV6-5 and TRBJ2-1, with 9 positions matching TRBD2. Trimming cost V 0 bases and J 9 bases; bases outside gene matches: 9. The CDR3 is 16 residues long. Looked up from germline, CDR1 is MNHEY and CDR2 is SVGAGI. CDR3 residues: CASSYSPGLAFSEQFF. The CDR3 DNA sequence: TGTGCCAGCAGTTACTCCCCGGGACTAGCTTTTAGTGAGCAGTTCTTC.

The chain has TRBV5-1 and TRBJ2-5; 7 bases line up with TRBD1. The CDR3 is made up of 16 amino acids. Losses at the gene ends were 4 bases for V and 2 bases for J; bases not matched to a gene: 11. In germline, CDR1 is SGHRS, CDR2 YFSETQ. CDR3 in amino acids: CASSQGVRDKQETQYF. The CDR3 DNA reads as TGCGCCAGCAGCCAGGGGGTCCGGGACAAGCAAGAGACCCAGTACTTC.

Details on this clone: This sample includes further DNA sequences coding for the same CDR3. This sequence joins TRBV28 and TRBJ1-5; D call uncertain. V lost 5 bases to trimming and J lost 0 bases, with 5 bases between them. The CDR3 runs to 13 residues. Germline values: CDR1 MDHEN, CDR2 SYDVKM. The CDR3: CASSRDSNQPQHF. In DNA, the CDR3 is TGTGCCAGCAGTAGAGATAGCAATCAGCCCCAGCATTTT.

The chain recombines TRBV15 with TRBJ2-7; D call uncertain. The CDR3 contains 15 residues. The V end lost 3 bases, the J end lost 0 bases, and 12 bases lay between the germline ends. Per the germline V gene, CDR1 is LNHNV and CDR2 is YYDKDF (reference sequence). CDR3 loop: CATSSVLRSSYEQYF. The CDR3 nucleotides read TGTGCCACCAGCAGCGTTCTAAGGAGCTCCTACGAGCAGTACTTC.

The chain carries TRBV19 and TRBJ2-7; 12 positions agree with TRBD2. The CDR3 contains 14 residues. V lost 6 bases to trimming and J lost 4 bases; unmatched junction nucleotides: 4. Germline lookup yields CDR1 LNHDA and CDR2 SQIVND (reference sequence). In DNA, the CDR3 is TGTGCCAGTAGGCTAGCGGGAGGGACTTACGAGCAGTACTTC. Translated, it gives CASRLAGGTYEQYF. Looking up the rest from reference TRBV19 and TRBJ2-7 gives the full variable domain: DGGITQSPKYLFRKEGQNVTLSCEQNLNHDAMYWYRQDPGQGLRLIYYSQIVNDFQKGDIAEGYSVSREKKESFPLTVTSAQKNPTAFYLCASRLAGGTYEQYFGPGTRLTVT.

The CDR3 reads CASSAISGTANTEAFF. CDR3 nucleotides: TGTGCCAGCAGCGCCATCTCCGGGACAGCGAACACTGAAGCTTTCTTT. J is TRBJ1-1 and V is TRBV11-1; 7 bases are a match to TRBD1. The V and J ends lost 5 bases and 1 base, in that order; junction bases with no gene match: 10. Germline V gene data show CDR1 as SGHAT and CDR2 as FQDESV (reference sequence). The CDR3 spans 16 residues.

The chain combines TRBV27 with TRBJ2-7; no definite D call. CDR3 length: 15 residues. Per germline, CDR1 MNHEY and CDR2 SMNVEV (reference sequence). V lost 3 bases and J 5 bases, leaving 17 bases between the germline ends. CDR3 in DNA: TGTGCCAGCAGTTTGAAAAGGGTTTTTTGGCACGAGCAGTACTTC. Protein: CASSLKRVFWHEQYF.

The count of this clone is one. The chain uses TRBV5-5 and TRBJ1-2; weak D call: TRBD1 (6 bases). V lost 5 bases, J lost 4 bases, and 21 bases lay in between. The germline V gene has CDR1 SGHKS and CDR2 YYEKEE (reference sequence). The CDR3 sequence is 16 residues long. The CDR3 region is CASRPTWVRGLYGYTF. The CDR3 nucleotides read TGTGCCAGCAGACCGACCTGGGTCAGGGGCCTCTATGGCTACACCTTC.

The chain joins TRBV14 to TRBJ1-2; 7 nucleotides align to TRBD1. Germline V CDR1 and CDR2: SGHDN, FVKESK. V lost 1 base and J lost 2; bases outside the gene matches: 1. This CDR3 has 14 residues. The CDR3 sequence: CASSQGGQNYGYTF. The CDR3 DNA reads as TGTGCCAGCAGCCAAGGGGGACAGAACTATGGCTACACCTTC.